This T cell receptor (beta chain) was sequenced during a study of blood T cell repertoires in COVID-19. Study context: The origin of the acute and convalescent COVID-19 samples was the United States, Italy and Spain.

With 0 bases removed from V and 3 bases from J, the gap between germline ends came to 9 bases. CDR3 length equals 15 residues. CDR1 is MRHNA, CDR2 SNTAGT, per germline. Methods used by the authors: Counts of nucleated cells, estimated from reference gene primer amplification, were obtained. Here immunoSEQ multiplex PCR was the method, and the copy in TCRdb shows in-frame clones only, minus some. Clone size and the V and J calls come from that table; the DNA yielded D and trimming. The table records 150,000 to 200,000 clones, 70% to 85% of them present only once. Participants came from fewer than 25 US areas, aged roughly 18 to 89 years. Participants' own reports of clinical history determined their cohort assignment.

Sample: PBMCs or T cells enriched from blood (not recorded which). The chain links TRBV6-4 to TRBJ1-3; D gene ambiguous. This sequence was found in a woman aged 55-69 years with acute COVID-19. As DNA, the CDR3 is TGTGCCAGCAGTGACTCTGGCGGGGATGGAAACACCATATATTTT. Amino acids: CASSDSGGDGNTIYF.